This T cell receptor (beta chain) was sequenced in a study of Ad26.COV2.S vaccination and SARS-CoV-2 variants (dated by TCRdb to the early 2020s). Broadly, across the study: Donors in the vaccine arm were drawn from COV1001, a phase I-IIa trial of Ad26.COV2.S in healthy adults that was multicentre, randomized, double-blind and placebo-controlled. Throughout the experiments and outcome assessment, investigators stayed blinded to trial group allocation. Dosing of Ad26.COV2.S was intramuscular, at either 5x10^10 or 1x10^11 viral particles, delivered as one shot or as two shots spaced 56 days apart. The TCR-sequenced set comprised about 32 samples: about 19 Ad26.COV2.S vaccine recipients, 5 placebo recipients and 8 SARS-CoV-2 convalescent individuals. Participants in the trial were split at random into five groups of five each, receiving low-dose or high-dose Ad26.COV2.S once or twice, or else placebo on both occasions. Sequencing of the TCRbeta repertoire served to evaluate the specificity and breadth of SARS-CoV-2-reactive T cell receptors following Ad26.COV2.S vaccination.

Overall results and qualifications from the work: The study was not powered for comparison of responses between vaccine doses or regimens. The authors noted that total T cell responses may have been underestimated by the TCR breadth and depth analyses. Vaccine and placebo recipients had comparable non-spike TCR breadth, which fits with the vaccine containing only spike. Spike-specific TCR breadth was higher in Ad26.COV2.S recipients than in placebo recipients (P = 0.0014). After vaccination, spike-specific CD8+ and CD4+ T cell responses were reported to show substantial breadth.

What this sample's treatment or condition label stands for: around 19 received Ad26.COV2.S at low or high dose, single or two shots; about five received placebo; per-sample allocation not given. Repertoires of vaccine and placebo recipients were sequenced from samples taken on day 63 after the first injection. Between 29 July and 7 August 2020, Cohort 1b enrolled some 25 adults aged 18-55 years at one site in Boston, USA. Ad26.COV2.S was a replication-incompetent adenovirus type 26 vector that expressed a prefusion-stabilized SARS-CoV-2 spike protein derived from the original Wuhan strain. V and J are truncated by 0 bases and 4 bases respectively, leaving an intervening sequence of 9 bases. The CDR3 sequence holds 13 residues, the cysteine and phenylalanine included. Only the CDR3 DNA stays, 39 bases, in frame from base 1. Sequences GTSNPN (CDR1) and SVGIG (CDR2) are obtained from the germline V gene (reference sequence).

Concerning this clone itself: The antigen this receptor binds is unknown. Base-call qualities are not available, and no considerably larger clone is one nucleotide away.

The immunoSEQ Assay was the method used to sequence TCRbeta CDR3 regions. After extraction, genomic DNA underwent amplification by bias-controlled multiplex PCR, followed by high-throughput sequencing. As for how the authors treated the data: Collapsing and filtering of sequences were performed to quantify the absolute abundance of each unique TCRbeta CDR3 region. T cell fraction was estimated by normalizing TCRbeta template counts to usable DNA, with usable DNA measured through amplification of reference genes found in all nucleated cells. Repertoire TCRs were annotated as SARS-CoV-2-specific by exact matching of V gene, CDR3 amino acid sequence and J gene to a known reactive TCR set. The reference SARS-CoV-2 TCR set was derived from MIRA and filtered for enrichment in COVID-19-positive ImmuneCODE repertoires, a step that removed public or cross-reactive TCRs. Using the MIRA antigens, annotated TCRs were further analysed by specific ORF or by position within an ORF. Breadth was defined as the number of annotated unique rearrangements divided by the total number of unique productive rearrangements, and depth was defined as the summed frequency of the annotated unique rearrangements. Two-sided Wilcoxon rank-sum tests were used to compare TCR breadth between groups. What TCRdb holds here is the immuneACCESS table cut down to in-frame rearrangements. Part of the clones is not present; checked against another copy, under half of the missing clones reflect an unresolved V gene, and the others are unexplained. V, J and clone size were drawn from that table, and D and trimming were deduced from the DNA. For this sample there are roughly 330,000 clones; around 90% appear just once. Jointly, the top ten make up 4.5% to 7% of the sample.

The source is a person between 18 and 60 years old who received the Ad26.COV2.S COVID-19 vaccine or a placebo. The sequence links TRBV30 to TRBJ1-2; no D gene can be assigned with confidence. The sample consisted of peripheral blood, taken in a trial of Ad26.COV2.S vaccine versus placebo. The CDR3: CAWSVRRVYGYTF. The sequenced DNA is TGTGCCTGGAGTGTAAGGCGGGTCTATGGCTACACCTTC.